This T cell receptor (beta chain) appears in the sequencing data of a study of blood T cell repertoires in COVID-19 (dated by TCRdb to 2018 to 2021). Study-wide context: Samples covering the acute and convalescent phases of COVID-19 were provided by collaborators in the United States, Italy and Spain. The samples were drawn from the first 160 participants of the ongoing ImmuneRACE study and from about 1,200 subjects provided by 6 global collaborators. The repertoires were released in a freely available public database intended as a resource for research on the immune response to SARS-CoV-2. Subjects who had been exposed to COVID-19, were actively infected with it, or had recovered from it provided the deeply sampled blood TCRbeta repertoires that made up the dataset. The prospective study material was composed of cDNA or gDNA derived from T cells, B-cell-depleted T cells, or PBMCs. The sample metadata nearly always contained a de-identified subject ID, COVID-19 status, age in years and sex. Where available, HLA class I and class II types were taken from metadata supplied by the sample provider and were not determined by assay-based typing.

The collaborating institutions used their own protocols to collect whole blood in K2EDTA tubes. For TCRbeta analysis, collaborators shipped samples as frozen whole blood, isolated PBMCs, or DNA extracted from either of those sample types. TCRbeta CDR3 regions were amplified from genomic DNA using the immunoSEQ Assay, a bias-controlled multiplex PCR. Regarding the original processing steps: The number of nucleated cells in each sample was estimated from the amplification of reference gene primers within the assay. To quantify the absolute abundance of each unique TCRbeta CDR3 rearrangement, sequence reads were collapsed and filtered. For each sample, productive Simpson clonality was calculated as the square root of Simpson's diversity index over productive rearrangements. Entries here come from immuneACCESS through TCRdb and include only in-frame sequences with V and J called. Some clones fail to appear in such tables; in the studies checked, an unresolved V gene covers under half of the shortfall, and the cause of the remainder is unknown. V and J calls plus clone size are reproduced from that table; the DNA served to infer D and trimming. Here the sample has 180,000 or so clones; about 87% occur a single time. The ten largest clones represent 1.5% to 2% of the sample.

This clone has only one observation. Its recognized antigen is unknown. Qualities for individual bases were not recorded, and no much larger clone is one base off. On the study overall, not on this receptor specifically: The amount of clinical and demographic metadata varied by source and participant and was provided uncurated.

CDR1 is given as MNHEY and CDR2 as SMNVEV, both from the germline V gene (reference sequence). The CDR3, cysteine through phenylalanine, is 13 amino acids long. The kept DNA is CDR3 alone, 39 bases in frame from the first base. Trimming accounts for 6 bases at V and 3 bases at J, while the number of junction bases matched to no gene is 2. The TCR originated in a woman in her 50s with acute or convalescent COVID-19. The material sequenced was peripheral blood. The chain was built from TRBV27 and TRBJ1-2, with 9 middle bases fitting TRBD1. The CDR3 has the sequence CASSRQGDYGYTF. The bases read TGTGCCAGCAGCCGACAGGGGGACTATGGCTACACCTTC.